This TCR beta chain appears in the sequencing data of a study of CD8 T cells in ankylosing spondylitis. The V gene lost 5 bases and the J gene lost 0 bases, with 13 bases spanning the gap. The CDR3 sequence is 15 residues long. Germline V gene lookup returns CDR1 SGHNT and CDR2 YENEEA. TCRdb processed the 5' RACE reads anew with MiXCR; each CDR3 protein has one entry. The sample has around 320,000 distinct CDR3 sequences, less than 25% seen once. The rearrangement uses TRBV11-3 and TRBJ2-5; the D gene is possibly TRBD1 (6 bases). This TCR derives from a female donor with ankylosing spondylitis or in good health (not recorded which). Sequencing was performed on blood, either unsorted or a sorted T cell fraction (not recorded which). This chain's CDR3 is CASSPGAAYQETQYF. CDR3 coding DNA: TGTGCCAGCAGCCCAGGGGCCGCGTACCAAGAGACCCAGTACTTC.